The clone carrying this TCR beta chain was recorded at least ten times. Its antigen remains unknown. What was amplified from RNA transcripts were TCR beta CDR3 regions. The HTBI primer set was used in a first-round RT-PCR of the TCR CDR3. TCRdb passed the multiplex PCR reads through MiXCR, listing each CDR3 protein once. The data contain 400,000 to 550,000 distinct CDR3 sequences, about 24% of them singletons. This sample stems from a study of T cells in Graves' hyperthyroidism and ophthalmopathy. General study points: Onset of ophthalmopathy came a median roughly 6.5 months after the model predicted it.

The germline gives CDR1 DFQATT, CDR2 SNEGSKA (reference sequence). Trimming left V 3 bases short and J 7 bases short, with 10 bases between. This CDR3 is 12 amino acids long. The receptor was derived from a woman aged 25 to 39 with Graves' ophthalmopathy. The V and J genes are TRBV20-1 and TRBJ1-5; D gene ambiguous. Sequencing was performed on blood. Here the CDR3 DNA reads TGCAGTGCTAGTGGGGTCGGGCAGCCCCAGCATTTT. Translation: CSASGVGQPQHF.